A selection of T cell receptor beta chains follows, all from one sample in a study of beta chain features in type 1 diabetes. This table comes from immunoSEQ multiplex PCR, and its TCRdb copy is limited to in-frame clones, with some not included. The sample yields fewer than 650,000 clones, about 14% seen once. Sequenced: naive CD4+ T cells from blood. Receptor source: a man between 18 and 35 years old in good health. Both conserved end residues are part of each CDR3. A D gene is named only where the DNA matches it firmly. The listing skips clone size in some rows; elsewhere it reads once, few, many or a size class.

V gene: TRBV7-3; D gene: NA; clone size: NA; CDR3 protein: CASSLKGPGSTGELFF
V gene: TRBV7-8; D gene: NA; clone size: NA; CDR3 protein: CASSLDPTGTASGSYEQYF
V gene: TRBV20-1; D gene: NA; clone size: few; CDR3 protein: CSARDNGYTF
V gene: TRBV18; D gene: NA; clone size: few; CDR3 protein: CASSPPVGSGDTEAFF
V gene: TRBV28; D gene: NA; clone size: once; CDR3 protein: CASSSSGEVTYEQYF
V gene: TRBV25-1; D gene: TRBD1; clone size: few; CDR3 protein: CASSEDEGQGIRYEQYF
V gene: TRBV6-6; D gene: NA; clone size: NA; CDR3 protein: CAAGAGDYEQYF
V gene: TRBV25-1; D gene: NA; clone size: NA; CDR3 protein: CASSDSGRGRTDTQYF
V gene: TRBV9; D gene: TRBD1; clone size: NA; CDR3 protein: CASSVGGQGNGYTF
V gene: TRBV5-1; D gene: NA; clone size: once; CDR3 protein: CASSPQTVNYGYTF
V gene: TRBV7-2; D gene: NA; clone size: NA; CDR3 protein: CASSLAGAMDYGYTF
V gene: TRBV5-1; D gene: TRBD1; clone size: NA; CDR3 protein: CASSWGQANQPQHF
V gene: TRBV5-4; D gene: NA; clone size: NA; CDR3 protein: CASSLQYNEQFF
V gene: TRBV6-5; D gene: NA; clone size: NA; CDR3 protein: CASGLTFTQFF
V gene: TRBV5-1; D gene: NA; clone size: NA; CDR3 protein: CASSLARPYPETQYF
V gene: TRBV19; D gene: NA; clone size: NA; CDR3 protein: CASSSLRSWDTQYF
V gene: TRBV4-3; D gene: NA; clone size: few; CDR3 protein: CASSQELVTEAFF
V gene: TRBV18; D gene: NA; clone size: few; CDR3 protein: CASSSNYGYTF
V gene: TRBV11-2; D gene: TRBD2; clone size: NA; CDR3 protein: CASSRRTSGAPTQYF
V gene: TRBV27; D gene: TRBD2; clone size: few; CDR3 protein: CASRLLAGQETQYF
V gene: TRBV4-2; D gene: TRBD1; clone size: few; CDR3 protein: CASSQDTGQIRYSYEQYF
V gene: TRBV7-3; D gene: TRBD2; clone size: few; CDR3 protein: CASSLGRRGRANNEQFF
V gene: TRBV6-5; D gene: NA; clone size: few; CDR3 protein: CASSYSGSRIQYF
V gene: TRBV6-6; D gene: NA; clone size: few; CDR3 protein: CASRYMGDDSYEQYF
V gene: TRBV11-2; D gene: NA; clone size: NA; CDR3 protein: CASRTAGQSYNEQFF
V gene: TRBV9; D gene: NA; clone size: NA; CDR3 protein: CASSVEGSGANVLTF
V gene: TRBV12-5; D gene: NA; clone size: NA; CDR3 protein: CASQTAVNTGELFF
V gene: TRBV5-1; D gene: NA; clone size: NA; CDR3 protein: CASSWGTEAFF
V gene: TRBV29-1; D gene: NA; clone size: few; CDR3 protein: CSDQETQYF
V gene: TRBV6-1; D gene: TRBD1; clone size: NA; CDR3 protein: CASKRDRGPNQPQHF
V gene: TRBV5-4; D gene: NA; clone size: few; CDR3 protein: CASSQGLGGYEKLFF
V gene: TRBV7-2; D gene: TRBD1; clone size: few; CDR3 protein: CASSLEPGQANYGYTF
V gene: TRBV7-9; D gene: TRBD1; clone size: NA; CDR3 protein: CASSSGDRATNEKLFF
V gene: TRBV6-6; D gene: TRBD1; clone size: NA; CDR3 protein: CASHGQGNEQYF
V gene: TRBV10-3; D gene: NA; clone size: once; CDR3 protein: CAISITRDGYTF
V gene: TRBV10-3; D gene: TRBD1; clone size: few; CDR3 protein: CAIHGQGFSGNTIYF
V gene: TRBV15; D gene: NA; clone size: NA; CDR3 protein: CATSPRQATNEKLFF
V gene: TRBV18; D gene: NA; clone size: few; CDR3 protein: CASSPDRTYEQYF
V gene: TRBV5-1; D gene: NA; clone size: NA; CDR3 protein: CASSLVGLAKNIQYF
V gene: TRBV13; D gene: TRBD2; clone size: NA; CDR3 protein: CASSLRAGGTADTQYF
V gene: TRBV7-9; D gene: NA; clone size: NA; CDR3 protein: CASSSGGNNQPQHF
V gene: TRBV4-1; D gene: NA; clone size: NA; CDR3 protein: CASSQDHIQRPYF
V gene: TRBV7-2; D gene: NA; clone size: NA; CDR3 protein: CASSLGASSRWETQYF
V gene: TRBV2; D gene: TRBD1; clone size: few; CDR3 protein: CASRPDRANQPQHF
V gene: TRBV19; D gene: NA; clone size: NA; CDR3 protein: CASSMSRLMGRYEQYF
V gene: TRBV7-3; D gene: TRBD1; clone size: NA; CDR3 protein: CASSPRQGLFNTEAFF
V gene: TRBV5-1; D gene: NA; clone size: NA; CDR3 protein: CASSSPTDTQYF
V gene: TRBV4-3; D gene: NA; clone size: few; CDR3 protein: CASSQDKRDIQYF
V gene: TRBV18; D gene: NA; clone size: few; CDR3 protein: CASSPVGSGANVLTF
V gene: TRBV4-1; D gene: NA; clone size: NA; CDR3 protein: CASSHRSGWAYEQYF
V gene: TRBV7-9; D gene: TRBD1; clone size: few; CDR3 protein: CASSAQLNRGDTQYF
V gene: TRBV14; D gene: NA; clone size: many; CDR3 protein: CASSQVRETQYF
V gene: TRBV28; D gene: NA; clone size: few; CDR3 protein: CASSLGGPISTDTQYF
V gene: TRBV10-3; D gene: TRBD1; clone size: NA; CDR3 protein: CATTDRGYGGNEQFF
V gene: TRBV5-1; D gene: NA; clone size: NA; CDR3 protein: CASSFQNEQFF